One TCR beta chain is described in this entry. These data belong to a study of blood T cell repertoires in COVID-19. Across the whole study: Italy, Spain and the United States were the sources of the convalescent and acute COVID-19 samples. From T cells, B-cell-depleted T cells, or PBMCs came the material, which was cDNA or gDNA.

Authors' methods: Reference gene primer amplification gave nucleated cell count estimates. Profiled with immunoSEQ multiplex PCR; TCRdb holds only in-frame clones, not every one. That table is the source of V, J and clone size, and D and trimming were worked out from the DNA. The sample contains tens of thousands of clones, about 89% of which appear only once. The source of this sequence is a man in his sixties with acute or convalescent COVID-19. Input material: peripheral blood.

CDR3 sequence (DNA): TGTGCCAGTACCCCAGGGGCCGCGCTCGGTGAAGCTTTCTTT. Translating it yields CASTPGAALGEAFF. V usage is TRBV19 and J usage is TRBJ1-1; D is possibly TRBD1 (6 bases). The V end was cut by 7 bases, the J end by 7 bases, with 19 bases between. Germline V gene sequence: CDR1 LNHDA, CDR2 SQIVND (reference sequence). CDR3 length equals 14 residues.